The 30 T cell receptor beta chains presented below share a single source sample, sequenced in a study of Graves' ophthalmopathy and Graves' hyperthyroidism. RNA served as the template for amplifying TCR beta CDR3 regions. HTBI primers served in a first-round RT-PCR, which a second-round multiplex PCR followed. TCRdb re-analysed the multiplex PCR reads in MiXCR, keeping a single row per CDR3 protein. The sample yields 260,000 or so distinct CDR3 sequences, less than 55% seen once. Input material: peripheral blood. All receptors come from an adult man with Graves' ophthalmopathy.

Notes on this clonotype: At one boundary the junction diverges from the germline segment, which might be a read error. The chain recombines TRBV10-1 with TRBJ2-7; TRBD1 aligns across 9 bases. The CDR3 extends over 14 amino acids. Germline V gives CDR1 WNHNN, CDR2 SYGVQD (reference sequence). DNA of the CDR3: TGTGCCAGCAGACAACAGGGGGCTGGGTACGAGCAGTACTTC. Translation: CASRQQGAGYEQYF.

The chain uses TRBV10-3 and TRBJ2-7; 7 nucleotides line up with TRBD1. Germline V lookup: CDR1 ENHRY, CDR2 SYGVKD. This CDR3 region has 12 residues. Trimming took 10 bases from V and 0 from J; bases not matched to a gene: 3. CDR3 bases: TGTGCCAGGGGACAGAACTCCTACGAGCAGTACTTC. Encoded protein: CARGQNSYEQYF.

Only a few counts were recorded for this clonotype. CDR3 region: CASSEFSSYGYTF. As DNA, the CDR3 is TGTGCCAGCAGTGAATTTTCCAGCTATGGCTACACCTTC. J is TRBJ1-2 and V is TRBV25-1; D unresolved. CDR1 is MGHDK and CDR2 is SYGVNS in the germline V gene. Trimming took 1 base from V and 4 from J, leaving 7 bases between them. CDR3 size: 13 residues.

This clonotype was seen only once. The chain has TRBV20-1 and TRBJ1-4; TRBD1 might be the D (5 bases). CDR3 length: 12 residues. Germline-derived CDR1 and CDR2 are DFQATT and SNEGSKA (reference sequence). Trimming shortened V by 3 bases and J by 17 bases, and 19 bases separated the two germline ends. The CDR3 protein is CSASAQGGRPFF. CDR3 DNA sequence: TGCAGTGCTAGTGCTCAGGGAGGACGGCCTTTTTTT.

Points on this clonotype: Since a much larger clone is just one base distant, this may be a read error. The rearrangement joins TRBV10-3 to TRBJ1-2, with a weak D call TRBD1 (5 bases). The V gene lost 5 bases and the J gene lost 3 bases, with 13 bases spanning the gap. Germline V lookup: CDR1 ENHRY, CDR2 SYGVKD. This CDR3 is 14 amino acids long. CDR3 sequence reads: CAISRAGMDYGYTF. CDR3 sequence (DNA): TGTGCCATCAGTCGGGCAGGGATGGACTATGGCTACACCTTC.

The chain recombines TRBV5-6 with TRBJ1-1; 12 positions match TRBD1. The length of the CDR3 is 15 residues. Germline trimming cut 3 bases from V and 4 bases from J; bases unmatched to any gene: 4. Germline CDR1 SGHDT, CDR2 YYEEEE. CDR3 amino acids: CASSSGQGASTEAFF. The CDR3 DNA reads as TGTGCCAGCAGCTCGGGACAGGGGGCGAGCACTGAAGCTTTCTTT. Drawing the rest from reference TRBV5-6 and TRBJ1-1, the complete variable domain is DAGVTQSPTHLIKTRGQQVTLRCSPKSGHDTVSWYQQALGQGPQFIFQYYEEEERQRGNFPDRFSGHQFPNYSSELNVNALLLGDSALYLCASSSGQGASTEAFFGQGTRLTVV.

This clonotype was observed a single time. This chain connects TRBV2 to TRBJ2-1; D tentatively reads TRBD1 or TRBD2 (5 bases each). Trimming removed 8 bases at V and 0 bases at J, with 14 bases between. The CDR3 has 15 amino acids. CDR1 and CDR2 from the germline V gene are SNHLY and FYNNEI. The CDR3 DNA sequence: TGTGCCAGCCTTACCGGGACGGGCTCCTACAATGAGCAGTTCTTC. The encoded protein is CASLTGTGSYNEQFF.

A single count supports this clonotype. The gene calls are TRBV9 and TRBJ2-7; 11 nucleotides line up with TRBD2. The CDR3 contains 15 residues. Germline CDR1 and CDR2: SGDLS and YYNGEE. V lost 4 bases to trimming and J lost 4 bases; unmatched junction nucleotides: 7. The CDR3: CASSPDGTSGYEQYF. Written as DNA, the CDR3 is TGTGCCAGCAGCCCCGACGGGACTAGCGGTTACGAGCAGTACTTC. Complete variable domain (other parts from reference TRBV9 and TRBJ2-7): DSGVTQTPKHLITATGQRVTLRCSPRSGDLSVYWYQQSLDQGLQFLIQYYNGEERAKGNILERFSAQQFPDLHSELNLSSLELGDSALYFCASSPDGTSGYEQYFGPGTRLTVT.

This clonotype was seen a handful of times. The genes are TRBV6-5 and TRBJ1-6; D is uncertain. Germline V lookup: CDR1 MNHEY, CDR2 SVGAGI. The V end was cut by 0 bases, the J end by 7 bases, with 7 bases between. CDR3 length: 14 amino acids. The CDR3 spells CASSYSEENSPLHF. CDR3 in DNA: TGTGCCAGCAGTTACTCTGAAGAGAATTCACCCCTCCACTTT.

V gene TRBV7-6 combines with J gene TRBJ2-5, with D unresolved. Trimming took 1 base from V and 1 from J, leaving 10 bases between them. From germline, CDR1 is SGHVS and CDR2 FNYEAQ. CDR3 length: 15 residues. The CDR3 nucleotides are TGTGCCAGCAGCTTAGGCCTTCCCGCCCAAGAGACCCAGTACTTC. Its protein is CASSLGLPAQETQYF.

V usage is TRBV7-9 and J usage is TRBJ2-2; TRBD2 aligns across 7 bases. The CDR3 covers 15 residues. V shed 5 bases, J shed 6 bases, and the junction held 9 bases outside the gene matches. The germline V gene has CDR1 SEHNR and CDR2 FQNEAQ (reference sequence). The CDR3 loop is CASSPSGIGAGELFF. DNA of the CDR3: TGTGCCAGCAGCCCAAGCGGGATTGGAGCCGGGGAGCTGTTTTTT.

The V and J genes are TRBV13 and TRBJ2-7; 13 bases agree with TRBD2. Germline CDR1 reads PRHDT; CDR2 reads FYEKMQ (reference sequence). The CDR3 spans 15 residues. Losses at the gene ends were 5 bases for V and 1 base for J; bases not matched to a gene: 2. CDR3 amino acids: CASSPGLAGSYEQYF. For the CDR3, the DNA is TGTGCCAGCAGCCCGGGACTAGCGGGATCCTACGAGCAGTACTTC. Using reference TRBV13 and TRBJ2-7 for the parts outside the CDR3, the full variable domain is AAGVIQSPRHLIKEKRETATLKCYPIPRHDTVYWYQQGPGQDPQFLISFYEKMQSDKGSIPDRFSAQQFSDYHSELNMSSLELGDSALYFCASSPGLAGSYEQYFGPGTRLTVT.

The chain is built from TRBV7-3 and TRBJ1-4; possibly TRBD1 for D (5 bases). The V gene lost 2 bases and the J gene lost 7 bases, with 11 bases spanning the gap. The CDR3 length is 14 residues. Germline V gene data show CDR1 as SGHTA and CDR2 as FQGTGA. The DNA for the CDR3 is TGTGCCAGCAGCTTACAGGGAAAAGGTGAAAAACTGTTTTTT. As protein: CASSLQGKGEKLFF.

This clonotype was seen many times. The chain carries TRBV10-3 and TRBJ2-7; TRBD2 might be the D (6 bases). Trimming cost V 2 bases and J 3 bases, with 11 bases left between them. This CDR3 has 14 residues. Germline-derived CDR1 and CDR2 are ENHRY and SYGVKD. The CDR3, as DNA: TGTGCCATCAGTGAGATGGAGGGTGTCTACGAGCAGTACTTC. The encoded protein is CAISEMEGVYEQYF.

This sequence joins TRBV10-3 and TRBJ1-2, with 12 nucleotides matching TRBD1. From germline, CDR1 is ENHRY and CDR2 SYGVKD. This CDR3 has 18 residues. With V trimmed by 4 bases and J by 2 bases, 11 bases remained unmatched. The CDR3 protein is CAISARSGTGGANYGYTF. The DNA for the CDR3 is TGTGCCATCAGTGCCAGATCCGGGACAGGGGGCGCGAACTATGGCTACACCTTC.

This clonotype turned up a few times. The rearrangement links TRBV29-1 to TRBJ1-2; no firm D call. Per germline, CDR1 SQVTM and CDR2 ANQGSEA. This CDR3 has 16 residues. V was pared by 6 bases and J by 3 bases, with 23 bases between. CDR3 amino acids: CSVNQSPDWVDYGYTF. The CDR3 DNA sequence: TGCAGCGTAAATCAATCCCCCGACTGGGTGGACTATGGCTACACCTTC.

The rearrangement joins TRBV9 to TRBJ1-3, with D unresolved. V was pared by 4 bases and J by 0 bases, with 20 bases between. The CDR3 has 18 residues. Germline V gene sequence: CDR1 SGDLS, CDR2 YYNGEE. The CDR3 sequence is CASSLGRYGANSGNTIYF. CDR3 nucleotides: TGTGCCAGCAGCTTAGGCCGGTATGGCGCTAACTCTGGAAACACCATATATTTT.

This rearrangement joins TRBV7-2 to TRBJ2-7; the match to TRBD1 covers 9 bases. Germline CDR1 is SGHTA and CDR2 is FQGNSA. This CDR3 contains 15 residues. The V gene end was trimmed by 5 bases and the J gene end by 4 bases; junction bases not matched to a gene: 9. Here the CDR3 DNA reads TGTGCCAGCAGCCCCGGCCGGGACAGGGAGTACGAGCAGTACTTC. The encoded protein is CASSPGRDREYEQYF.

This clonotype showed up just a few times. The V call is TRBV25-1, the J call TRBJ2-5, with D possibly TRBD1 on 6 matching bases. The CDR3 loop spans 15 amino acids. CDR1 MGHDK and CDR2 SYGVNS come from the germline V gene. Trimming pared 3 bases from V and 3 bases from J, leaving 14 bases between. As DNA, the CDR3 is TGTGCCAGCAGTGATTCGGGGACAACAAAAGAGACCCAGTACTTC. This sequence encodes CASSDSGTTKETQYF.

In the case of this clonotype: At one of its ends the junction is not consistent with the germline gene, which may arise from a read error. Written as DNA, the CDR3 is TGTGCCATCAGTGAGTCGAACAACGAGGGATACAATGAGCAGTTCTTC. It encodes CAISESNNEGYNEQFF. This chain connects TRBV6-5 to TRBJ2-7; D possibly corresponds to TRBD2 (5 bases). The J call may be incorrect, as the DNA end agrees better with TRBJ2-1. Germline V gene data show CDR1 as MNHEY and CDR2 as SVGAGI. The CDR3 extends over 16 amino acids.

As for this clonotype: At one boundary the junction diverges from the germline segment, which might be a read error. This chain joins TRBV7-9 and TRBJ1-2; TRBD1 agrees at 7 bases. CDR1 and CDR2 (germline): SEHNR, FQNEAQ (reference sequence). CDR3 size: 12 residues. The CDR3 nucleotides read TGTGCCAGCAGCTCCGATACCGGGACAGTCGCCTTC. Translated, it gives CASSSDTGTVAF.

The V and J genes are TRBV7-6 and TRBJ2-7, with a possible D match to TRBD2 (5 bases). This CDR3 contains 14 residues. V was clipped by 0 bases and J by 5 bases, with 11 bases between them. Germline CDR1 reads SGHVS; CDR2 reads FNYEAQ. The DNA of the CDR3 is TGTGCCAGCAGCTTAGCTAGCCTGGGAGACGAGCAGTACTTC. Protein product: CASSLASLGDEQYF.

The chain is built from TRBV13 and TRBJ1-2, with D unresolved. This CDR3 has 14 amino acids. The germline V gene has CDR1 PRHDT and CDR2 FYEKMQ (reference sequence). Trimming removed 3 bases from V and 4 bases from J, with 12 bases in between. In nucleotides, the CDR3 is TGTGCCAGCAGCTTGGCTCGGGAAATCTATGGCTACACCTTC. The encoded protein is CASSLAREIYGYTF.

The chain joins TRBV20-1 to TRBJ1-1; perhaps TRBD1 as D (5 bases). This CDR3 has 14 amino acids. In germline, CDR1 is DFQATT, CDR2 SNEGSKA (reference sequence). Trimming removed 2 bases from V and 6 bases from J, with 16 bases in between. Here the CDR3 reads CSARSMGQGAEAFF. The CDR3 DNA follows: TGCAGTGCTAGAAGTATGGGGCAGGGTGCTGAAGCTTTCTTT.

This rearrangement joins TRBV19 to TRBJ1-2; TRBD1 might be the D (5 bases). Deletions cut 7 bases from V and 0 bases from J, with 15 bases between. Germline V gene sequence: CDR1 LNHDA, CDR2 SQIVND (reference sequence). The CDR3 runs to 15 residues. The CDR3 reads CASTAYRSSNYGYTF. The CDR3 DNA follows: TGTGCCAGTACCGCCTACAGGTCTTCTAACTATGGCTACACCTTC.

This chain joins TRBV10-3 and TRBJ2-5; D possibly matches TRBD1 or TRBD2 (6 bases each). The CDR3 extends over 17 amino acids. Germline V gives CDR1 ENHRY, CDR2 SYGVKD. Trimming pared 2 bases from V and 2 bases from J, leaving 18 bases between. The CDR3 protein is CAISEGLRGVSQETQYF. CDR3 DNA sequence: TGTGCCATCAGTGAGGGGTTGAGGGGGGTGTCGCAAGAGACCCAGTACTTC.

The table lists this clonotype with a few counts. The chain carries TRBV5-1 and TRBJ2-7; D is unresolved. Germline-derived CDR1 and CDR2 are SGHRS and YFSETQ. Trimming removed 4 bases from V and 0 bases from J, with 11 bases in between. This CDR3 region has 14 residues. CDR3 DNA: TGCGCCAGCAGCAGCGACGGGCCCTCCTACGAGCAGTACTTC. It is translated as CASSSDGPSYEQYF.

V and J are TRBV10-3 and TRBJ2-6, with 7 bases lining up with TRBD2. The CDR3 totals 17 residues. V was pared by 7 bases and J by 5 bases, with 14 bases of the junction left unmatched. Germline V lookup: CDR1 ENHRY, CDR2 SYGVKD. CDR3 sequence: CAIKGQGGSLWANVLTF. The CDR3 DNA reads TGTGCCATCAAAGGTCAGGGAGGGTCTCTCTGGGCCAACGTCCTGACTTTC.

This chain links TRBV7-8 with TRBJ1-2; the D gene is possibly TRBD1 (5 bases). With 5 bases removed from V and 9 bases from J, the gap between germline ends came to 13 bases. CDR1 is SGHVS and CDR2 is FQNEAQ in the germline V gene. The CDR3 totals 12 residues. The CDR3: CASSRDGLSYTF. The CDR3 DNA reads TGTGCCAGCAGCCGGGACGGCTTGAGCTACACCTTC.

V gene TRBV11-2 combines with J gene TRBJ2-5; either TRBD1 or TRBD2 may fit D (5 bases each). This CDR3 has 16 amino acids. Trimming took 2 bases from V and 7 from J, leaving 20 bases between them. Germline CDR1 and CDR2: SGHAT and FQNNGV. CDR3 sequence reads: CASSLRALEGRGTQYF. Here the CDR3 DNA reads TGTGCCAGCAGCTTAAGGGCCCTCGAGGGTAGGGGGACCCAGTACTTC.